This TCR beta chain was identified in a study of CD8 T cells in Susac syndrome. The CDR3 spans 14 residues. V lost 6 bases and J 0 bases, leaving 12 bases between the germline ends. Germline loops: CDR1 MDHEN, CDR2 SYDVKM. Reverse transcription used about 0.45 to 1 ug RNA and random hexamers. TCRdb reprocessed the immunoSEQ multiplex PCR reads with MiXCR, giving one entry per CDR3 protein. The table includes 150,000 or so distinct CDR3 sequences, roughly 95% detected once. This clonotype was picked up one time. Sequencing used CD4+ T cells from PBMCs. V is TRBV28 and J is TRBJ2-7; possibly TRBD2 for D (6 bases). The sequence derives from a human donor with Susac syndrome. Here the CDR3 DNA reads TGTGCCAGCAGCAAAAGCGGGCCCTCCTACGAGCAGTACTTC. This gives the protein CASSKSGPSYEQYF.